This T cell receptor beta chain was captured by sequencing in a study of blood T cells in healthy people across ages. Study-wide points: The recorded TCR beta diversity per million T cells decreased in a roughly linear manner with age.

The authors ran a second PCR of roughly 6 to 11 cycles using a sample-barcoded 5' primer and a J-beta primer mix. One entry per CDR3 protein, called by TCRdb with MiXCR from the 5' RACE reads. The sample has hundreds of thousands of distinct CDR3 sequences, about 52% seen once. This CDR3 region has 13 residues. Looked up from germline, CDR1 is DFQATT and CDR2 is SNEGSKA (reference sequence). Remarks on this clonotype: Its cognate antigen is unknown.

The chain carries TRBV20-1 and TRBJ2-4; D is perhaps TRBD1 (6 bases). The last part of the DNA fits TRBJ2-5 better; the J call may be wrong. The clonotype originates from a woman between 55 and 75 years old in good health. Sequenced: blood. CDR3 loop: CSARAGTSETQYF. CDR3 sequence (DNA): TGCAGTGCTAGAGCCGGGACATCGGAGACCCAGTACTTC.